These T cell receptor beta chains were read from a single sample in a study of CD4 T cells in relation to SARS-CoV-2 and coronaviruses. Antigens for these TCRs are unknown. Libraries were prepared by immunoSEQ multiplex PCR; TCRdb keeps only in-frame clonotypes and omits some of them. The data contain some 45,000 clones, 82% of them seen just once; the ten biggest clones take up around 1.4%. Sequencing was carried out using naive CD4+ T cells from PBMCs, cultured in vitro. The receptors were gathered from an adult with COVID-19. Both conserved end residues are part of each CDR3. The D gene is left open where the match is weak. Size values are once, few and many counts, or a class for expanded clones, and some rows have none.

J gene,D gene,clone size,V gene,CDR3 protein,CDR3 DNA
TRBJ2-1,-,-,TRBV30,CAWSLHLLGSGYNEQFF,TGTGCCTGGAGCCTCCACCTACTCGGTAGCGGTTACAATGAGCAGTTCTTC
TRBJ1-5,-,-,TRBV19,CASSIPGRSNQPQHF,TGTGCCAGTAGTATTCCTGGCAGGAGTAATCAGCCCCAGCATTTT
TRBJ1-2,-,-,TRBV27,CASSFGVRNYGYTF,TGTGCCAGCAGTTTTGGGGTCAGGAACTATGGCTACACCTTC
TRBJ1-5,-,-,TRBV19,CASNRGGLHQPQHF,TGTGCCAGTAACCGCGGAGGGTTGCATCAGCCCCAGCATTTT
TRBJ2-7,TRBD2,-,TRBV28,CASRAGFAGVHEQYF,TGTGCCAGCAGGGCAGGGTTCGCGGGAGTCCACGAGCAGTACTTC
TRBJ1-4,-,-,TRBV3-1/TRBV3-2,CASSQGRNNEKLFF,TGTGCCAGCAGCCAGGGACGGAATAATGAAAAACTGTTTTTT
TRBJ2-3,-,-,TRBV10-3,CAISEVAAMGSTDTQYF,TGTGCCATCAGTGAGGTGGCAGCCATGGGATCAACGGATACGCAGTATTTT
TRBJ1-1,-,-,TRBV11-3,CASSLVCQGGRGTEAFF,TGTGCCAGCAGCTTAGTATGTCAGGGAGGGAGGGGCACTGAAGCTTTCTTT
TRBJ1-2,TRBD1,-,TRBV27,CASSPRQGAYGYTF,TGTGCCAGCAGTCCGCGACAGGGGGCCTATGGCTACACCTTC
TRBJ2-6,-,few,TRBV7-9,CAIYESFAGANVLTF,TGTGCCATCTATGAGTCTTTCGCAGGGGCCAACGTCCTGACTTTC
TRBJ1-1,TRBD1,-,TRBV29-1,CSVEEAGGDDTEAFF,TGCAGCGTTGAAGAGGCAGGGGGCGACGACACTGAAGCTTTCTTT
TRBJ2-6,TRBD1,-,TRBV20-1,CSASRSKGAGGANVLTF,TGCAGTGCTAGTCGATCTAAGGGGGCGGGTGGGGCCAACGTCCTGACTTTC
TRBJ2-5,TRBD2,once,TRBV7-3,CASSLGRAGMETQYF,TGTGCCAGCAGCTTAGGGAGGGCCGGGATGGAGACCCAGTACTTC
TRBJ1-5,-,few,TRBV2,CASSGEGSLNQPQHF,TGTGCCAGCAGTGGTGAGGGTTCCTTAAATCAGCCCCAGCATTTT
TRBJ2-7,-,-,TRBV5-1,CASSRMGDEQYF,TGCGCCAGCAGTAGGATGGGGGACGAGCAGTACTTC
TRBJ2-2,-,-,TRBV30,CAWSGNTGELFF,TGTGCCTGGAGTGGTAACACCGGGGAGCTGTTTTTT
TRBJ1-2,TRBD1,-,TRBV5-4,CASSLGGDSEYGYTF,TGTGCCAGCAGCTTGGGGGGGGACAGCGAATATGGCTACACCTTC
TRBJ1-4,TRBD1,-,TRBV10-3,CAISEIIGQGAEKLFF,TGTGCCATCAGTGAAATTATCGGACAGGGGGCTGAAAAACTGTTTTTT
TRBJ1-1,-,-,TRBV19,CASRRVGVNTEAFF,TGTGCCAGTAGGAGGGTTGGTGTGAACACTGAAGCTTTCTTT
TRBJ2-7,TRBD2,-,TRBV7-8,CASSSRLAAPEQYF,TGTGCCAGCAGCTCCCGACTAGCGGCCCCCGAGCAGTACTTC
TRBJ1-5,TRBD1,-,TRBV7-2,CASSYGRQGGPQHF,TGTGCCAGCAGCTATGGTCGACAGGGGGGACCCCAGCATTTT
TRBJ2-4,TRBD2,-,TRBV18,CASSLDSWSGSIQYF,TGTGCCAGCTCCCTTGACTCTTGGAGCGGGAGCATTCAGTACTTC
TRBJ2-5,-,-,TRBV9,CASSVTGEETQYF,TGTGCCAGCAGCGTAACGGGAGAAGAGACCCAGTACTTC
TRBJ2-7,-,-,TRBV30,CAWSEEEAYEQYF,TGTGCCTGGAGTGAGGAAGAGGCCTACGAGCAGTACTTC
TRBJ1-2,-,few,TRBV3-1/TRBV3-2,CASSQGGQEGYGYTF,TGTGCCAGCAGCCAAGGGGGGCAGGAGGGGTATGGCTACACCTTC
TRBJ2-7,TRBD2,-,TRBV5-1,CASSFGLAFPEQYF,TGCGCCAGCAGCTTCGGACTAGCGTTCCCCGAGCAGTACTTC
TRBJ2-3,-,-,TRBV24-1,CATSDADSKVTDTQYF,TGTGCCACCAGTGATGCCGACTCTAAAGTCACAGATACGCAGTATTTT
TRBJ2-7,-,-,TRBV10-2,CASRGGTAGEQYF,TGCGCCAGCAGAGGGGGAACGGCGGGCGAGCAGTACTTC
TRBJ2-1,-,-,TRBV5-1,CASRSLVNTYNEQFF,TGCGCCAGCAGATCTCTAGTGAATACCTACAATGAGCAGTTCTTC
TRBJ2-7,-,-,TRBV6-6,CASSSRGVSSYEQYF,TGTGCCAGCAGTTCCCGGGGCGTATCCTCCTACGAGCAGTACTTC
TRBJ2-5,TRBD1,-,TRBV7-9,CASSLEVRGETQYF,TGTGCCAGCAGCTTAGAAGTCAGGGGGGAGACCCAGTACTTC
TRBJ2-2,TRBD1,-,TRBV18,CASSPTGVHGELFF,TGTGCCAGCTCACCGACAGGGGTTCACGGGGAGCTGTTTTTT
TRBJ2-5,-,-,TRBV28,CASRSPGRSGETQYF,TGTGCCAGCAGATCTCCGGGGAGAAGCGGAGAGACCCAGTACTTC
TRBJ2-5,TRBD2,-,TRBV18,CASSPLREGMETQYF,TGTGCCAGCTCACCATTGCGGGAGGGCATGGAGACCCAGTACTTC
TRBJ1-2,-,-,TRBV4-1,CASSQVVPRSKTSSGYTF,TGCGCCAGCAGCCAAGTGGTTCCTCGGTCAAAAACCTCGTCCGGCTACACCTTC
TRBJ2-2,-,-,TRBV7-2,CASRLVASPGELFF,TGTGCCAGCAGACTCGTGGCTAGCCCCGGGGAGCTGTTTTTT
TRBJ2-1,-,few,TRBV7-6,CASSSTRDKYNEQFF,TGTGCCAGCAGCTCGACCCGGGACAAATACAATGAGCAGTTCTTC
TRBJ2-3,TRBD2,-,TRBV7-3,CASSLGLFAGVSDTQYF,TGTGCCAGCAGCTTAGGTCTCTTTGCGGGAGTGTCAGATACGCAGTATTTT
TRBJ1-1,TRBD1,-,TRBV7-8,CASSLAAGGMTEAFF,TGTGCCAGCAGCTTAGCTGCAGGGGGGATGACTGAAGCTTTCTTT
TRBJ1-1,TRBD1,-,TRBV5-1,CASSLDRGLMNTEAFF,TGCGCCAGCAGCTTGGACAGGGGGCTCATGAACACTGAAGCTTTCTTT
TRBJ2-7,TRBD2,-,TRBV5-1,CASSLDVRAGGYEQYF,TGCGCCAGCAGCTTGGATGTGCGAGCGGGAGGCTACGAGCAGTACTTC